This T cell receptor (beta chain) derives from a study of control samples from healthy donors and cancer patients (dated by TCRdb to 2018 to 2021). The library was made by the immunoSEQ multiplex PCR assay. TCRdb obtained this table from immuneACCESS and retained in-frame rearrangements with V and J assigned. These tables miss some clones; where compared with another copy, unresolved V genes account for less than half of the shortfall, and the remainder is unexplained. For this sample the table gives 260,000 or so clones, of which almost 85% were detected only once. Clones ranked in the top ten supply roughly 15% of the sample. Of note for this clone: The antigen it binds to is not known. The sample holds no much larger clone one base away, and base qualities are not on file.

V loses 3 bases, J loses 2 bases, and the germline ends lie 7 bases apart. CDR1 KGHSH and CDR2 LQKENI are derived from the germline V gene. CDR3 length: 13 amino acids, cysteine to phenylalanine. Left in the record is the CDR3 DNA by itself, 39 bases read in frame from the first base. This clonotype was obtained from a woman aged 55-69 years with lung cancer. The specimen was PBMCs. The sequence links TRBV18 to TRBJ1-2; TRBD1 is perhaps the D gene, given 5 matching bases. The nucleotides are TGTGCCAGCTCACCGACAGTAAACTATGGCTACACCTTC. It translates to CASSPTVNYGYTF.